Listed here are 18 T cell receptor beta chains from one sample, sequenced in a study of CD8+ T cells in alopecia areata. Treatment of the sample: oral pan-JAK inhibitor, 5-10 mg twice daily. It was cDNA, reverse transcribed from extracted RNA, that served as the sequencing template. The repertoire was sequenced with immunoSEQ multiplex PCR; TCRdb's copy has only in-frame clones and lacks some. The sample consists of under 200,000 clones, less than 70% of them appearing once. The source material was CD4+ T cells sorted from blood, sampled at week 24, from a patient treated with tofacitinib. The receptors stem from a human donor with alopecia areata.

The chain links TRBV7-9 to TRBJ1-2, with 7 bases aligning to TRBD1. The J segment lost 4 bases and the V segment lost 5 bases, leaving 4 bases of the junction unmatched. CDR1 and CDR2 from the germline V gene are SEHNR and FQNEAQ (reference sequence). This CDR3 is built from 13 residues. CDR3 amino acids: CASSPQGLYGYTF. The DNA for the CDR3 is TGTGCCAGCAGCCCACAGGGGCTCTATGGCTACACCTTC.

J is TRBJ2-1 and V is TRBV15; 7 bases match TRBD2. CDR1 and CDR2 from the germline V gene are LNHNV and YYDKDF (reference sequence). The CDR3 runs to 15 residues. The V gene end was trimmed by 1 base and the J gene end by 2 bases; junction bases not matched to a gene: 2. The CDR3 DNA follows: TGTGCCACCAGCAGAGCGGGGGGAGCCTACAATGAGCAGTTCTTC. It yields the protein CATSRAGGAYNEQFF. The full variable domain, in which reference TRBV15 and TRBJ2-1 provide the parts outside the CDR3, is DAMVIQNPRYQVTQFGKPVTLSCSQTLNHNVMYWYQQKSSQAPKLLFHYYDKDFNNEADTPDNFQSRRPNTSFCFLDIRSPGLGDTAMYLCATSRAGGAYNEQFFGPGTRLTVL.

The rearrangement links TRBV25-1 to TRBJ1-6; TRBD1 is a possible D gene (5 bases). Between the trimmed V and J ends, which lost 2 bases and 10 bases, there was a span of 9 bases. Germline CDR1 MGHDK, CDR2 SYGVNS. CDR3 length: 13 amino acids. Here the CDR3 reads CASSERQSSPLHF. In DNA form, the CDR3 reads TGTGCCAGCAGTGAAAGACAGTCCTCACCCCTCCACTTT.

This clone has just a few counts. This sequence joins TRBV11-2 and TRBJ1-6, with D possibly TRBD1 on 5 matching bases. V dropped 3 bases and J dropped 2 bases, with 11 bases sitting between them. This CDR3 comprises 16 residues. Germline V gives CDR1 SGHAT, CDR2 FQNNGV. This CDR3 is CASSFGGTAYNSPLHF. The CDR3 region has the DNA TGTGCCAGCAGCTTTGGGGGTACGGCCTATAATTCACCCCTCCACTTT. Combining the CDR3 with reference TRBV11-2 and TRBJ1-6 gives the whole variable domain EAGVAQSPRYKIIEKRQSVAFWCNPISGHATLYWYQQILGQGPKLLIQFQNNGVVDDSQLPKDRFSAERLKGVDSTLKIQPAKLEDSAVYLCASSFGGTAYNSPLHFGNGTRLTVT.

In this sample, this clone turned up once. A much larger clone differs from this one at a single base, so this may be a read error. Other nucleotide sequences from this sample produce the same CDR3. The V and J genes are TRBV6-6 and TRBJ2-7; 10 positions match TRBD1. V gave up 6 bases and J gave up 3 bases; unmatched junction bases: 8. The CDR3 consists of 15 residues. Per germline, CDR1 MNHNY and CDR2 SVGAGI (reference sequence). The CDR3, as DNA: TGTGCCAGCAGCTCCCCCGGGACAGGGGTCTACGAGCAGTACTTC. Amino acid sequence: CASSSPGTGVYEQYF.

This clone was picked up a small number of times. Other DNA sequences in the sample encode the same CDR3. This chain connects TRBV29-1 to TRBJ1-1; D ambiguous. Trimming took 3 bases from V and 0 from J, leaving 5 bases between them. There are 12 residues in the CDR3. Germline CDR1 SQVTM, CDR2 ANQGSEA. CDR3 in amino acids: CSVEGLNTEAFF. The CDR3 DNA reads TGCAGCGTTGAGGGTCTGAACACTGAAGCTTTCTTT.

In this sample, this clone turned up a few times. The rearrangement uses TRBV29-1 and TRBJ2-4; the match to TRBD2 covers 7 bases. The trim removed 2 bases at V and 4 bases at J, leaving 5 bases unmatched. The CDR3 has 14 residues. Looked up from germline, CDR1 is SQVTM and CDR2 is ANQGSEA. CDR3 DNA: TGCAGCGTTGAACTAGCGGTTAGAAAAAACATTCAGTACTTC. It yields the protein CSVELAVRKNIQYF.

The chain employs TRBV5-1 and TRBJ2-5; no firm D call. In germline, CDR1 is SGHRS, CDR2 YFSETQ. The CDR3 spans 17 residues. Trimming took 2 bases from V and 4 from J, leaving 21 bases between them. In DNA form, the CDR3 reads TGCGCCAGCAGCTTAGGTGTCTCGGCCATCTCACCAGAGACCCAGTACTTC. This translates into CASSLGVSAISPETQYF.

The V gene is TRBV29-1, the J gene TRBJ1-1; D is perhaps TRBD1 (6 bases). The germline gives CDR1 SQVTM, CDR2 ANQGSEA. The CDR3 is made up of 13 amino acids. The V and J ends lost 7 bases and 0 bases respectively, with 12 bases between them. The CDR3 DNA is TGCAGCGGAAAACAGGGCATGAACACTGAAGCTTTCTTT. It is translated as CSGKQGMNTEAFF.

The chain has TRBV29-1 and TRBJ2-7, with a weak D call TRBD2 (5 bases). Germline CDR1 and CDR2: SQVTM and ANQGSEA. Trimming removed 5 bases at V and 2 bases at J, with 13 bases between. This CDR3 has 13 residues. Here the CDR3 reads CSVQGLMTYEQYF. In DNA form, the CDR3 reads TGCAGCGTTCAAGGACTGATGACCTACGAGCAGTACTTC.

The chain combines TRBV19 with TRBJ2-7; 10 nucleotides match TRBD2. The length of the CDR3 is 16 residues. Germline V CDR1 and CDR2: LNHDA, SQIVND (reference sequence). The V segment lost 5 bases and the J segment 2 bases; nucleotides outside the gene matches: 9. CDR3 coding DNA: TGTGCCAGTAGTCCAACTAGCGGGGTTGCCACCTACGAGCAGTACTTC. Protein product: CASSPTSGVATYEQYF. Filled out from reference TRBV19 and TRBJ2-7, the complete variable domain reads DGGITQSPKYLFRKEGQNVTLSCEQNLNHDAMYWYRQDPGQGLRLIYYSQIVNDFQKGDIAEGYSVSREKKESFPLTVTSAQKNPTAFYLCASSPTSGVATYEQYFGPGTRLTVT.

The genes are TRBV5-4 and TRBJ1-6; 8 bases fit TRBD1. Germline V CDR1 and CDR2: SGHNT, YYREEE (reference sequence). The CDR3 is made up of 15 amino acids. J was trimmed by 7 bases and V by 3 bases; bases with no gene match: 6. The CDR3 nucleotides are TGTGCCAGCAGCTCAGGGACAGGCTCAAATTCACCCCTCCACTTT. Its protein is CASSSGTGSNSPLHF.

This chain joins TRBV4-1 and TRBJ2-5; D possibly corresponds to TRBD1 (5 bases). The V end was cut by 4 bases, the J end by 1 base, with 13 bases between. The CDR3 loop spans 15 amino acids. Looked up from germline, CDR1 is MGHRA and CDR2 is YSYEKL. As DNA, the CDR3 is TGCGCCAGCAGCCCCTTACAGGTGTTCCAAGAGACCCAGTACTTC. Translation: CASSPLQVFQETQYF.

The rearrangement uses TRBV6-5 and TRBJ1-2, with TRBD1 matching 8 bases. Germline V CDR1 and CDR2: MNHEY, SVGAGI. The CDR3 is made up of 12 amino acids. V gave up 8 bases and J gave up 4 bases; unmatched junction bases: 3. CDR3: CASQDRAYGYTF. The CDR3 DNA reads TGTGCCAGCCAGGACAGGGCCTATGGCTACACCTTC.

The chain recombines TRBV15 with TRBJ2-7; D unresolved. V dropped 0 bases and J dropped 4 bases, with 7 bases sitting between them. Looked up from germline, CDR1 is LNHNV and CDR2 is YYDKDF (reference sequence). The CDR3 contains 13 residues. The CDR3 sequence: CATSRDRIYEQYF. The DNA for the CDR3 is TGTGCCACCAGCAGAGATAGGATTTACGAGCAGTACTTC.

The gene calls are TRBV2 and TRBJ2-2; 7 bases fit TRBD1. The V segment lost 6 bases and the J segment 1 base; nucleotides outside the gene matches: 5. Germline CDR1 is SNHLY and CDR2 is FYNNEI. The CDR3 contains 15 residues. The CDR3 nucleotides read TGTGCCAGCAGCTACTGGACAGGGAACACCGGGGAGCTGTTTTTT. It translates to CASSYWTGNTGELFF. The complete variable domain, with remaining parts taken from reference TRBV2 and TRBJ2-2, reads EPEVTQTPSHQVTQMGQEVILRCVPISNHLYFYWYRQILGQKVEFLVSFYNNEISEKSEIFDDQFSVERPDGSNFTLKIRSTKLEDSAMYFCASSYWTGNTGELFFGEGSRLTVL.

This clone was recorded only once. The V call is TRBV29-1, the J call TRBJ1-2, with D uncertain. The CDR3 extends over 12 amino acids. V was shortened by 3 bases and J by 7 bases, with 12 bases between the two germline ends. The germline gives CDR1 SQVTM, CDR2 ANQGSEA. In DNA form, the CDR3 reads TGCAGCGTTGACGCCTCTAGTCCTGGCTACACCTTC. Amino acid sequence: CSVDASSPGYTF.

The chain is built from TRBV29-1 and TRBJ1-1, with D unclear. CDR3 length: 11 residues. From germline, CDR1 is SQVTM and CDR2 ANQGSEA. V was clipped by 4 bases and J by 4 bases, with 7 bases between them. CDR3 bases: TGCAGCGTTGTAACAGCCACTGAAGCTTTCTTT. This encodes CSVVTATEAFF.